This T cell receptor beta chain was identified in a study of T cells in Graves' hyperthyroidism and ophthalmopathy. Amplification targeted TCR beta CDR3 regions from RNA transcripts. Carried out on the TCR CDR3, a first-round RT-PCR used the HTBI primer set. MiXCR, applied by TCRdb to the multiplex PCR reads, yields one record per CDR3 protein. This sample yields about 510,000 distinct CDR3 sequences, of which about 14% are seen a single time; approximately 13% belongs to the top ten. Patients having uncontrolled infection, another autoimmune disease, pregnancy or lactation were not included. For the diagnoses, clinical symptoms, serum thyroxine and TRAb, thyroid ultrasound and orbital computed tomography were used. Germline V gives CDR1 LGHNA, CDR2 YNFKEQ. The ends were cut back, 5 bases at V and 3 bases at J, with 13 bases in the middle. There are 15 residues in the CDR3.

The clonotype was recovered from a middle-aged woman with Graves' hyperthyroidism. The chain recombines TRBV4-2 with TRBJ2-2, with D tentatively TRBD1 (5 bases). Material: blood. The CDR3 DNA follows: TGTGCCAGCAGCTCTCTCGCAGGGTACACCGGGGAGCTGTTTTTT. Amino acids: CASSSLAGYTGELFF.